These 8 T cell receptor beta chains originate from one sample sequenced in a study of cytomegalovirus exposure and HLA in healthy donors. The study ran its PCR with 60 Vbeta and 13 Jbeta primers. The data were produced by immunoSEQ multiplex PCR, yet TCRdb's version contains in-frame clones alone and is incomplete. The profile shows some 210,000 clones, around four fifths of them singletons. Sequenced input: PBMCs. These TCRs come from a woman in her forties or fifties in good health and CMV-seropositive.

The chain links TRBV27 to TRBJ1-5; 7 nucleotides line up with TRBD1. CDR3 length: 15 amino acids. Germline CDR1 reads MNHEY; CDR2 reads SMNVEV (reference sequence). J lost 2 bases, V lost 5 bases, and 6 bases had no gene match. CDR3 nucleotides: TGTGCCAGCAGTCCTCGGGACAGAGGCAATCAGCCCCAGCATTTT. This gives the protein CASSPRDRGNQPQHF.

The chain joins TRBV6-1 to TRBJ1-6; the D gene is possibly TRBD1 (5 bases). The CDR3 is 12 amino acids. Trimming removed 5 bases at V and 10 bases at J, with 9 bases between. The germline CDR1 and CDR2 sequences are MNHNS and SASEGT. The CDR3 DNA follows: TGTGCCAGCAGTCAGGGAGGGTCACCCCTCCACTTT. Translated: CASSQGGSPLHF.

The gene calls are TRBV7-9 and TRBJ2-2, with 14 bases matching TRBD2. This CDR3 has 17 residues. Germline loops: CDR1 SEHNR, CDR2 FQNEAQ (reference sequence). V lost 4 bases, J lost 0 bases, and 1 base stayed unmatched. The CDR3 bases are TGTGCCAGCAGCTGGACTAGCGGGGGGCCGAACACCGGGGAGCTGTTTTTT. This sequence encodes CASSWTSGGPNTGELFF.

This clone was counted a few times. The rearrangement links TRBV19 to TRBJ1-1; D may be TRBD1 (6 bases). The CDR3 sequence is 15 residues long. Per germline, CDR1 LNHDA and CDR2 SQIVND (reference sequence). The germline V and J ends were trimmed by 3 bases and 0 bases, with 11 bases remaining between them. CDR3 protein: CASSIYPGVNTEAFF. As DNA, the CDR3 is TGTGCCAGTAGTATTTACCCAGGGGTGAACACTGAAGCTTTCTTT.

This chain connects TRBV7-2 to TRBJ2-3; 8 bases fit TRBD2. In germline, CDR1 is SGHTA, CDR2 FQGNSA. CDR3 length: 15 residues. Losses at the gene ends were 5 bases for V and 2 bases for J; bases not matched to a gene: 6. DNA for the CDR3: TGTGCCAGCAGCCCCCGGGGGGGGATCACAGATACGCAGTATTTT. Its translation: CASSPRGGITDTQYF.

The chain recombines TRBV9 with TRBJ1-6; D unclear. V was trimmed by 5 bases and J by 3 bases, leaving 12 bases between them. The CDR3 spans 15 residues. CDR1 is SGDLS, CDR2 YYNGEE, per germline. CDR3 loop: CASRAGLHYNSPLHF. As DNA, the CDR3 is TGTGCCAGCAGGGCGGGTCTGCACTATAATTCACCCCTCCACTTT.

This chain links TRBV30 with TRBJ2-5; 10 nucleotides align to TRBD2. The CDR3 spans 19 residues. J gave up 9 bases and V 2 bases, and 24 bases lay outside the gene matches. Germline CDR1 is GTSNPN and CDR2 is SVGIG (reference sequence). The CDR3 region has the DNA TGTGCCTGGAGTCTCCCAACGGCTAGCGGGGGTTTCCTCCCGGAGCCCCAGTACTTC. This gives the protein CAWSLPTASGGFLPEPQYF. Based on the CDR3 plus reference TRBV30 and TRBJ2-5, the full variable domain is SQTIHQWPATLVQPVGSPLSLECTVEGTSNPNLYWYRQAAGRGLQLLFYSVGIGQISSEVPQNLSASRPQDRQFILSSKKLLLSDSGFYLCAWSLPTASGGFLPEPQYFGPGTRLLVL.

The rearrangement uses TRBV10-3 and TRBJ1-1; TRBD1 matches 9 bases. The CDR3 length is 10 residues. V lost 8 bases, J lost 9 bases, and 1 base stayed unmatched. Per the germline V gene, CDR1 is ENHRY and CDR2 is SYGVKD. The CDR3 nucleotides are TGTGCCATCGGGACAGGGCAAGCTTTCTTT. Translation: CAIGTGQAFF.